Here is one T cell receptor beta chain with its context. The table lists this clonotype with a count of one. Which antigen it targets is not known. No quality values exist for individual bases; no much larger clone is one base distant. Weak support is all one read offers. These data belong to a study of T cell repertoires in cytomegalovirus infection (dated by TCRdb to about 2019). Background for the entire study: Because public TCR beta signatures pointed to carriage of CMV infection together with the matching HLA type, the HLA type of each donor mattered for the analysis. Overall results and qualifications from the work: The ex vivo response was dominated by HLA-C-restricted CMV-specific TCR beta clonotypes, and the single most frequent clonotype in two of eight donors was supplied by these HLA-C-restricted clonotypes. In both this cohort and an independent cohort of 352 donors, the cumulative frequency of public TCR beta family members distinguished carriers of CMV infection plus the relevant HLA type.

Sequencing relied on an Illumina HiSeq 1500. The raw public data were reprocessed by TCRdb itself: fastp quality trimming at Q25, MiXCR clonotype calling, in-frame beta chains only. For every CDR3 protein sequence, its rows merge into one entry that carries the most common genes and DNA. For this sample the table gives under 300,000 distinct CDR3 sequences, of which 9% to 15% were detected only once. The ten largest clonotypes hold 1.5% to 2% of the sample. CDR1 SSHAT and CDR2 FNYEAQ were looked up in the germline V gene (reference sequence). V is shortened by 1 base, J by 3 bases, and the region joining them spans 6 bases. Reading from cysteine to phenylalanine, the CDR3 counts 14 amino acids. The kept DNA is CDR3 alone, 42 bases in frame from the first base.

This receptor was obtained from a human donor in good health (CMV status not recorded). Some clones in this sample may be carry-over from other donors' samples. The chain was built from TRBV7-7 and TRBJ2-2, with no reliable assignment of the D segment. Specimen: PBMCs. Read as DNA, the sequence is TGTGCCAGCAGCTTAGACGGAGACACCGGGGAGCTGTTTTTT. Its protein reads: CASSLDGDTGELFF.